A selection of T cell receptor beta chains follows, all from one sample in a study of blood T cell repertoires in COVID-19. Measured with immunoSEQ multiplex PCR; TCRdb has only the in-frame clones, and not every one. The sample records about 200,000 clones, over 75% being singletons. The sample consisted of peripheral blood. The receptors stem from a person in their 70s with COVID-19, enrolled during active disease. CDR3s leave out the opening cysteine and the closing phenylalanine or tryptophan. Each record gives: J gene, V gene, clone size, CDR3 protein. Size is stated for part of the rows, as once, few or many counts, or as a class when the clone is expanded.

j_gene: TRBJ2-5
v_gene: TRBV2
abundance: -
CDR3aa: ASSPARTQETQY

j_gene: TRBJ1-5
v_gene: TRBV19
abundance: -
CDR3aa: ASSTFNQPQH

j_gene: TRBJ2-7
v_gene: TRBV4-3
abundance: -
CDR3aa: ASSQVRYRDRF

j_gene: TRBJ1-1
v_gene: TRBV19
abundance: -
CDR3aa: ASISLSGNLNTEAF

j_gene: TRBJ1-1
v_gene: TRBV4-3
abundance: once
CDR3aa: ASSQDFGQNSEAF

j_gene: TRBJ1-4
v_gene: TRBV15
abundance: -
CDR3aa: ATSRELSFGLSYEKLF

j_gene: TRBJ2-3
v_gene: TRBV28
abundance: -
CDR3aa: ASIHSFSPRTDTQY

j_gene: TRBJ2-3
v_gene: TRBV7-3
abundance: -
CDR3aa: ASSLEANTDTQY

j_gene: TRBJ2-2
v_gene: TRBV27
abundance: -
CDR3aa: ASSFPWTSGNTGELF

j_gene: TRBJ2-1
v_gene: TRBV7-2
abundance: -
CDR3aa: ASSPPGLTTGEQF

j_gene: TRBJ1-2
v_gene: TRBV29-1
abundance: -
CDR3aa: SVGFSQGNYGYT

j_gene: TRBJ2-4
v_gene: TRBV19
abundance: few
CDR3aa: ASSIDRENIQY

j_gene: TRBJ2-2
v_gene: TRBV5-1
abundance: -
CDR3aa: ASSARTGLHLNTGELF

j_gene: TRBJ2-1
v_gene: TRBV6-4
abundance: -
CDR3aa: ASSDSGGTVYNEQF

j_gene: TRBJ2-5
v_gene: TRBV5-1
abundance: -
CDR3aa: ASSFGRVQETQY

j_gene: TRBJ1-1
v_gene: TRBV11-1
abundance: -
CDR3aa: ASSRPKQGLSTEAF

j_gene: TRBJ2-1
v_gene: TRBV20-1
abundance: -
CDR3aa: SASRSGAYNEQF

j_gene: TRBJ2-2
v_gene: TRBV28
abundance: -
CDR3aa: ASNRGDTGELF

j_gene: TRBJ2-3
v_gene: TRBV5-6
abundance: -
CDR3aa: ASDLAGGPGRDTQY

j_gene: TRBJ1-5
v_gene: TRBV27
abundance: -
CDR3aa: ASSFPLWGQGFKQPQH

j_gene: TRBJ2-3
v_gene: TRBV11-2
abundance: -
CDR3aa: ASSLVPQRVGTDTQY

j_gene: TRBJ2-5
v_gene: TRBV6-2/TRBV6-3
abundance: -
CDR3aa: ASSSRVRGSPTQY

j_gene: TRBJ2-3
v_gene: TRBV5-1
abundance: few
CDR3aa: ASRIGHLTDTQY

j_gene: TRBJ2-7
v_gene: TRBV5-5
abundance: -
CDR3aa: ASSFMGSSYEQY

j_gene: TRBJ2-3
v_gene: TRBV30
abundance: -
CDR3aa: AWSVLSFVPTPSTDTQY

j_gene: TRBJ2-5
v_gene: TRBV6-2/TRBV6-3
abundance: -
CDR3aa: ASSPGLIAGGRQETQY

j_gene: TRBJ1-2
v_gene: TRBV5-1
abundance: few
CDR3aa: ASSVNRLSPDGYT

j_gene: TRBJ1-1
v_gene: TRBV29-1
abundance: few
CDR3aa: SVGSRAEAF

j_gene: TRBJ1-3
v_gene: TRBV21-1
abundance: -
CDR3aa: ASSKSSGNTIY

j_gene: TRBJ2-1
v_gene: TRBV6-2/TRBV6-3
abundance: -
CDR3aa: ASSTGIAGGRGQF

j_gene: TRBJ1-5
v_gene: TRBV6-1
abundance: -
CDR3aa: ASSEDLYSNQPQH

j_gene: TRBJ2-1
v_gene: TRBV27
abundance: -
CDR3aa: ASCRLAGGFSSYNEQF

j_gene: TRBJ2-5
v_gene: TRBV6-4
abundance: -
CDR3aa: ASSASGGDQETQY

j_gene: TRBJ1-1
v_gene: TRBV5-1
abundance: -
CDR3aa: ASSLEGGADTEAF

j_gene: TRBJ2-4
v_gene: TRBV19
abundance: -
CDR3aa: ASSGGLAGVRGAKNIQY

j_gene: TRBJ1-2
v_gene: TRBV28
abundance: many
CDR3aa: ASSRQGGYSNYGYT

j_gene: TRBJ2-3
v_gene: TRBV7-2
abundance: -
CDR3aa: ASSLGLDVDTQY

j_gene: TRBJ2-1
v_gene: TRBV11-3
abundance: -
CDR3aa: ASSLAPSLAEQF

j_gene: TRBJ2-2
v_gene: TRBV19
abundance: -
CDR3aa: ASSVGGANTGELF

j_gene: TRBJ2-2
v_gene: TRBV7-3
abundance: once
CDR3aa: ASSLQTGYTGELF

j_gene: TRBJ2-5
v_gene: TRBV5-1
abundance: -
CDR3aa: ASSLRETQY

j_gene: TRBJ1-1
v_gene: TRBV6-5
abundance: once
CDR3aa: ASKQGGKAF

j_gene: TRBJ1-2
v_gene: TRBV5-6
abundance: -
CDR3aa: ASSSYRAQNYGYT

j_gene: TRBJ1-2
v_gene: TRBV9
abundance: -
CDR3aa: ASSEDRGPGDGYT

j_gene: TRBJ2-3
v_gene: TRBV2
abundance: -
CDR3aa: ASSGNGATDTQY

j_gene: TRBJ1-2
v_gene: TRBV9
abundance: -
CDR3aa: ASSSTSRDHGYT

j_gene: TRBJ2-1
v_gene: TRBV11-2
abundance: -
CDR3aa: ASRRLAGGVGTYNEQF

j_gene: TRBJ1-2
v_gene: TRBV30
abundance: -
CDR3aa: AWRPIDRGRSYGYT

j_gene: TRBJ2-2
v_gene: TRBV2
abundance: -
CDR3aa: ASSELGGTGELF

j_gene: TRBJ2-3
v_gene: TRBV5-5
abundance: -
CDR3aa: ASSAQGFTDTQY